This note documents a single TCR beta chain sequence. The antigen remains undetermined. As defined, naive CD8 cells were CD45RO-negative and positively selected for CCR7, with terminally differentiated effector memory CD45RA+ cells excluded. Healthy HIV-negative adults with no recent acute infections or vaccinations were recruited as donors. The data originate from a study of shared clonotypes between healthy human individuals. Study in general: Donor ages ranged 18 to 49 years: a couple of women, a few men. Study results and caveats: It was the non-shared clonotypes that had lower generation probabilities than clonotypes shared by all four donors. Larger richness was generally estimated for naive than memory subsets.

This CDR3 has 14 amino acids. The V gene's germline CDR1 is SNHLY and CDR2 FYNNEI. J gave up 1 base and V 7 bases, and 6 bases lay outside the gene matches. TCRdb keeps only in-frame clones here, not all; method: immunoSEQ multiplex PCR. The data show around 2.1 million clones, with about 92% seen just once and 1.5% to 2% held by the top ten. The sequencing sample was made of naive CD8+ T cells from PBMCs. J is TRBJ2-5 and V is TRBV2; 7 bases agree with TRBD1. The receptor was isolated from a man between 18 and 35 years old in good health. Some clones in this sample may be carry-over from other donors' samples. Here the CDR3 DNA reads TGTGCCAGCAACCCCGGGACAGTCCAAGAGACCCAGTACTTC. Its translation is CASNPGTVQETQYF.